These 29 T cell receptor beta chains originate from one sample sequenced in a study of shared clonotypes between healthy human individuals. Sequencing was performed with immunoSEQ multiplex PCR; in TCRdb, only in-frame clones are kept and a portion is missing. Of 2,100,000 or so clones in the sample, roughly 95% were seen once. The sequenced sample consisted of naive CD4+ T cells sorted from blood. Described subset: CD45RA+ positively selected. These receptor sequences come from a man between 18 and 29 years old in good health.

V and J are TRBV6-4 and TRBJ2-6; D possibly corresponds to TRBD1 (6 bases). This CDR3 contains 15 residues. Between the trimmed V and J ends, which lost 8 bases and 1 base, there was a span of 12 bases. Germline V CDR1 and CDR2: MRHNA, SNTAGT. The CDR3 DNA reads TGTGCCAGCTCTATGCAGGGGTCTGGGGCCAACGTCCTGACTTTC. It is translated as CASSMQGSGANVLTF.

This sequence joins TRBV5-8 and TRBJ2-1; no clear D. Germline lookup yields CDR1 SGHTS and CDR2 YDEGEE. This CDR3 spans 14 amino acids. The V and J ends lost 1 base and 6 bases respectively, with 11 bases between them. The CDR3 sequence is CASSLNGRPNEQFF. CDR3 bases: TGTGCCAGCAGCTTGAATGGCCGACCCAATGAGCAGTTCTTC.

The chain carries TRBV5-6 and TRBJ2-2; the match to TRBD2 covers 7 bases. V lost 9 bases, J lost 5 bases, and 10 bases stayed unmatched. The V gene's germline CDR1 is SGHDT and CDR2 YYEEEE. The CDR3 is 14 amino acids. CDR3 bases: TGTGCCACCCTCAGCGCGGGAGATACCGGGGAGCTGTTTTTT. Translated: CATLSAGDTGELFF.

The chain has TRBV5-1 and TRBJ1-1, with D hard to call. Germline CDR1 is SGHRS and CDR2 is YFSETQ. The V end was cut by 4 bases, the J end by 1 base, with 17 bases between. The CDR3 runs 16 residues. This CDR3 reads CASSTGFDKRNTEAFF. The CDR3 DNA follows: TGCGCCAGCAGCACCGGTTTTGACAAACGGAACACTGAAGCTTTCTTT.

The V and J genes are TRBV11-2 and TRBJ1-3, with D tentatively TRBD1 (6 bases). The length of the CDR3 is 17 residues. Germline V lookup: CDR1 SGHAT, CDR2 FQNNGV. Trimming shortened V by 5 bases and J by 4 bases, and 21 bases separated the two germline ends. CDR3 region: CASSTLRGAILGNTIYF. The CDR3 DNA sequence: TGTGCCAGCAGCACCCTCCGGGGGGCCATACTCGGAAACACCATATATTTT.

The chain combines TRBV6-5 with TRBJ1-5; no clear D gene. Per germline, CDR1 MNHEY and CDR2 SVGAGI. The CDR3 is 13 amino acids. Trimming took 4 bases from V and 4 from J, leaving 8 bases between them. CDR3: CASSFQLNQPQHF. DNA of the CDR3: TGTGCCAGCAGTTTTCAGTTAAATCAGCCCCAGCATTTT.

This sequence joins TRBV10-1 and TRBJ1-1, with 9 bases identical to TRBD1. With 6 bases clipped from V and 1 base from J, the junction kept 0 bases outside the gene matches. Per the germline V gene, CDR1 is WNHNN and CDR2 is SYGVQD (reference sequence). This CDR3 has 13 residues. CDR3 DNA: TGCGCCAGCAGGGGACAGGGGAACACTGAAGCTTTCTTT. Amino acid sequence: CASRGQGNTEAFF.

The V and J genes are TRBV11-2 and TRBJ1-5, with 11 bases identical to TRBD1. In germline, CDR1 is SGHAT, CDR2 FQNNGV. This CDR3 contains 15 residues. Trimming at V came to 5 bases and at J to 7 bases, leaving 7 bases not matched to a gene. The DNA for the CDR3 is TGTGCCAGCAGCCCCTGGACAGGGGGCGGCCAGCCCCAGCATTTT. It codes for CASSPWTGGGQPQHF.

The chain links TRBV4-1 to TRBJ2-1, with 8 nucleotides matching TRBD1. The V segment lost 4 bases and the J segment 4 bases; nucleotides outside the gene matches: 6. CDR1 MGHRA and CDR2 YSYEKL come from the germline V gene. This CDR3 has 15 residues. The CDR3 coding sequence is TGCGCCAGCAGCCCTCGACAGGGGTCGTACAATGAGCAGTTCTTC. As protein: CASSPRQGSYNEQFF.

The V call is TRBV10-3, the J call TRBJ1-2; D remains ambiguous. Trimming pared 3 bases from V and 0 bases from J, leaving 14 bases between. This CDR3 spans 16 amino acids. Germline V gene sequence: CDR1 ENHRY, CDR2 SYGVKD. DNA for the CDR3: TGTGCCATCAGTGAAATGGTGGTAGCTACTAACTATGGCTACACCTTC. It translates to CAISEMVVATNYGYTF.

J is TRBJ1-1 and V is TRBV18; a weak D match, TRBD1 (5 bases). CDR1 is KGHSH, CDR2 LQKENI, per germline. Trimming cost V 3 bases and J 7 bases, with 9 bases left between them. The CDR3 length is 12 residues. CDR3 sequence reads: CASSPGRIEAFF. The CDR3 DNA is TGTGCCAGCTCACCGGGGCGGATTGAAGCTTTCTTT.

The rearrangement uses TRBV27 and TRBJ1-2; D gene unclear. Trimming shortened V by 4 bases and J by 10 bases, and 13 bases separated the two germline ends. Germline V gene data show CDR1 as MNHEY and CDR2 as SMNVEV (reference sequence). CDR3 size: 12 residues. The CDR3 DNA reads as TGTGCCAGCAGTTCTGGACTGCAGGCCTACACCTTC. This codes for CASSSGLQAYTF.

V and J are TRBV5-6 and TRBJ1-5; D is possibly TRBD1 (5 bases). Between the trimmed V and J ends, which lost 0 bases and 7 bases, there was a span of 17 bases. Germline-derived CDR1 and CDR2 are SGHDT and YYEEEE. The CDR3 sequence is 16 residues long. CDR3: CASSLGGPGQRQPQHF. CDR3 in DNA: TGTGCCAGCAGCTTGGGGGGACCAGGGCAAAGGCAGCCCCAGCATTTT. The whole variable domain, filled in from reference TRBV5-6 and TRBJ1-5, reads DAGVTQSPTHLIKTRGQQVTLRCSPKSGHDTVSWYQQALGQGPQFIFQYYEEEERQRGNFPDRFSGHQFPNYSSELNVNALLLGDSALYLCASSLGGPGQRQPQHFGDGTRLSIL.

Worth noting for this clone: Different DNA sequences within this sample yield the same CDR3. This chain connects TRBV19 to TRBJ1-2, with a possible D match to TRBD1 (5 bases). The CDR3 is 13 residues long. Trimming removed 6 bases from V and 2 bases from J, with 10 bases in between. Germline V gives CDR1 LNHDA, CDR2 SQIVND (reference sequence). The CDR3 DNA reads TGTGCCAGTAGCAAGGGGCTCAACTATGGCTACACCTTC. Its translation is CASSKGLNYGYTF. Full variable domain (outside the CDR3, taken from reference TRBV19 and TRBJ1-2): DGGITQSPKYLFRKEGQNVTLSCEQNLNHDAMYWYRQDPGQGLRLIYYSQIVNDFQKGDIAEGYSVSREKKESFPLTVTSAQKNPTAFYLCASSKGLNYGYTFGSGTRLTVV.

In regard to this clone: Other DNA sequences within the sample encode an identical CDR3. The chain has TRBV5-1 and TRBJ1-1; 7 positions agree with TRBD1. The CDR3 runs 13 residues. Germline lookup yields CDR1 SGHRS and CDR2 YFSETQ. J gave up 3 bases and V 3 bases, and 2 bases lay outside the gene matches. The CDR3 region is CASSSQGYTEAFF. The CDR3 DNA reads TGCGCCAGCAGCTCACAGGGGTACACTGAAGCTTTCTTT.

The V and J genes are TRBV9 and TRBJ2-7; 9 bases are shared with TRBD1. Germline V gives CDR1 SGDLS, CDR2 YYNGEE. The length of the CDR3 is 15 residues. After removal of 4 bases from V and 2 bases from J, the junction contained 7 bases not matched to a gene. CDR3 in DNA: TGTGCCAGCAGCCCGGGACAGGGACGAACCTACGAGCAGTACTTC. Its translation is CASSPGQGRTYEQYF.

With regard to this clone: This specimen includes other DNA sequences encoding the same CDR3. The chain employs TRBV7-9 and TRBJ1-1; D is unresolved. The CDR3 contains 14 residues. Germline-derived CDR1 and CDR2 are SEHNR and FQNEAQ (reference sequence). Trimming shortened V by 2 bases and J by 0 bases, and 7 bases separated the two germline ends. CDR3 sequence reads: CASSLTGLNTEAFF. CDR3 coding DNA: TGTGCCAGCAGCTTAACTGGATTGAACACTGAAGCTTTCTTT.

This chain joins TRBV19 and TRBJ2-3, with 12 bases fitting TRBD2. The CDR3 is made up of 16 amino acids. V shed 4 bases, J shed 0 bases, and the junction held 2 bases outside the gene matches. In germline, CDR1 is LNHDA, CDR2 SQIVND (reference sequence). CDR3 nucleotides: TGTGCCAGTAGTAAGCTAGCGGGAGGGAGCACAGATACGCAGTATTTT. Its protein is CASSKLAGGSTDTQYF.

Points on this clone: Other DNA sequences in the sample encode the same CDR3. The V and J genes are TRBV9 and TRBJ2-7; possibly TRBD1 for D (5 bases). The CDR3 is made up of 13 amino acids. Trimming took off 2 bases at V and 1 base at J, with 7 bases between the two ends. Germline values: CDR1 SGDLS, CDR2 YYNGEE. CDR3 residues: CASSVGPSYEQYF. DNA of the CDR3: TGTGCCAGCAGCGTGGGGCCGTCCTACGAGCAGTACTTC.

The V and J genes are TRBV18 and TRBJ2-1; D might be TRBD2 (6 bases). This CDR3 is built from 18 residues. Deletions cut 3 bases from V and 1 base from J, with 19 bases between. Germline V gene lookup returns CDR1 KGHSH and CDR2 LQKENI. CDR3 amino acids: CASSPPGLLLSSYNEQFF. In DNA, the CDR3 is TGTGCCAGCTCACCTCCGGGACTCCTGTTGAGTTCCTACAATGAGCAGTTCTTC.

J is TRBJ2-3 and V is TRBV2; unclear D gene. The V end was cut by 6 bases, the J end by 6 bases, with 10 bases between. CDR1 SNHLY and CDR2 FYNNEI come from the germline V gene. The CDR3 contains 12 residues. CDR3 sequence reads: CASRENSDTQYF. CDR3 in DNA: TGTGCCAGCAGGGAGAACAGTGATACGCAGTATTTT.

The chain combines TRBV5-4 with TRBJ2-7; 8 bases map to TRBD1. This CDR3 is built from 14 residues. The germline V gene has CDR1 SGHNT and CDR2 YYREEE (reference sequence). Trimming took 2 bases from V and 5 from J; bases not matched to a gene: 6. CDR3 residues: CASSFPGQGDEQYF. Here the CDR3 DNA reads TGTGCCAGCAGCTTCCCAGGACAGGGCGACGAGCAGTACTTC.

The count of this clone is one. The CDR3 DNA sequence: TGTGCCAGCAGCTTCTCACCTAATGAAAAACTGTTTTTT. It encodes CASSFSPNEKLFF. This chain joins TRBV11-3 and TRBJ1-4; D is ambiguous. CDR1 is SGHNT and CDR2 is YENEEA in the germline V gene. The CDR3 has 13 amino acids. Trimming shortened V by 3 bases and J by 3 bases, and 5 bases separated the two germline ends.

This rearrangement joins TRBV30 to TRBJ1-2, with 8 bases lining up with TRBD1. Germline CDR1 reads GTSNPN; CDR2 reads SVGIG (reference sequence). The CDR3 is 14 residues long. J lost 1 base, V lost 8 bases, and 9 bases had no gene match. The CDR3 bases are TGTGCCGCAGGGGGCGGATTGGTTAACTATGGCTACACCTTC. It codes for CAAGGGLVNYGYTF.

This chain connects TRBV13 to TRBJ1-1, with D possibly TRBD1 on 5 matching bases. Germline values: CDR1 PRHDT, CDR2 FYEKMQ (reference sequence). Trimming took off 8 bases at V and 1 base at J, with 14 bases between the two ends. The CDR3 totals 14 residues. This CDR3 reads CASRLLGQNTEAFF. In DNA, the CDR3 is TGTGCCAGCCGCCTGCTCGGACAGAACACTGAAGCTTTCTTT.

The chain uses TRBV28 and TRBJ2-3, with D perhaps matching TRBD1 or TRBD2 (5 bases each). The germline gives CDR1 MDHEN, CDR2 SYDVKM. The V and J ends lost 3 bases and 7 bases respectively, with 14 bases between them. The CDR3 extends over 14 amino acids. CDR3 in DNA: TGTGCCAGCAGTTTGGGGACCGCACAAAATACGCAGTATTTT. Translating it yields CASSLGTAQNTQYF. The full variable domain, with the rest looked up from reference TRBV28 and TRBJ2-3, is DVKVTQSSRYLVKRTGEKVFLECVQDMDHENMFWYRQDPGLGLRLIYFSYDVKMKEKGDIPEGYSVSREKKERFSLILESASTNQTSMYLCASSLGTAQNTQYFGPGTRLTVL.

The chain is built from TRBV27 and TRBJ2-2; D gene unclear. The CDR3 extends over 14 amino acids. Germline assignment: CDR1 MNHEY and CDR2 SMNVEV (reference sequence). V was clipped by 3 bases and J by 0 bases, with 5 bases between them. CDR3 loop: CASSFSSNTGELFF. The CDR3 bases are TGTGCCAGCAGTTTCAGCTCGAACACCGGGGAGCTGTTTTTT.

The V gene is TRBV5-6, the J gene TRBJ2-7; D might be TRBD1 (5 bases). Per the germline V gene, CDR1 is SGHDT and CDR2 is YYEEEE. This CDR3 has 13 residues. V gave up 5 bases and J gave up 3 bases, with 12 bases separating them. The CDR3 nucleotides are TGTGCCAGCAGACCGGACAAGAGCTACGAGCAGTACTTC. This translates into CASRPDKSYEQYF.

The V call is TRBV7-2, the J call TRBJ2-7, with 8 bases identical to TRBD1. This CDR3 spans 15 amino acids. V dropped 0 bases and J dropped 2; count of bases not matched to a gene: 3. Looked up from germline, CDR1 is SGHTA and CDR2 is FQGNSA. The CDR3 sequence is CASSLADRATYEQYF. The CDR3 coding sequence is TGTGCCAGCAGCTTAGCGGACAGGGCAACCTACGAGCAGTACTTC.